Below are 25 T cell receptor beta chains sequenced from a single sample in a study of technical replicates of blood from a few donors. The data were produced by immunoSEQ multiplex PCR, yet TCRdb's version contains in-frame clones alone and is incomplete. The sample yields fewer than 95,000 clones, roughly nine tenths seen once. The sequenced sample was T cells isolated from PBMCs. The receptors stem from a human donor in good health.

The V call is TRBV29-1, the J call TRBJ2-5, with 7 bases lining up with TRBD1. The ends lost 6 bases at V and 5 bases at J; junction bases unmatched: 12. There are 14 residues in the CDR3. Per the germline V gene, CDR1 is SQVTM and CDR2 is ANQGSEA. In nucleotides, the CDR3 is TGCAGCGTCCCGGGACAGTATGATTGGGAGACCCAGTACTTC. This translates into CSVPGQYDWETQYF.

The chain joins TRBV9 to TRBJ1-2; 7 bases agree with TRBD1. CDR3 length equals 11 residues. V shed 7 bases, J shed 7 bases, and the junction held 4 bases outside the gene matches. Germline CDR1 SGDLS, CDR2 YYNGEE. The CDR3 sequence: CASEHRGGYTF. The CDR3 DNA sequence: TGTGCCAGCGAACACAGGGGTGGCTACACCTTC.

The rearrangement joins TRBV2 to TRBJ1-2; D not resolved. CDR1 is SNHLY and CDR2 is FYNNEI in the germline V gene. V dropped 2 bases and J dropped 4 bases, with 11 bases sitting between them. This CDR3 has 14 amino acids. This chain's CDR3 is CASSESQAFYGYTF. The DNA for the CDR3 is TGTGCCAGCAGTGAAAGTCAGGCCTTCTATGGCTACACCTTC.

The gene calls are TRBV7-9 and TRBJ2-1; 10 bases agree with TRBD2. The CDR3 totals 16 residues. Per the germline V gene, CDR1 is SEHNR and CDR2 is FQNEAQ (reference sequence). After removal of 3 bases from V and 4 bases from J, the junction contained 6 bases not matched to a gene. The CDR3 DNA sequence: TGTGCCAGCAGCTTGTTCGGACTAGCGGATTACAATGAGCAGTTCTTC. It yields the protein CASSLFGLADYNEQFF.

CDR3 nucleotide sequence: TGTGCCAGCTATAGATTCTCTGGAAACACCATATATTTT. Amino acids: CASYRFSGNTIYF. The V and J genes are TRBV2 and TRBJ1-3; D remains ambiguous. CDR1 is SNHLY, CDR2 FYNNEI, per germline. This CDR3 contains 13 residues. The V and J ends lost 8 bases and 0 bases respectively, with 8 bases between them.

The chain combines TRBV5-8 with TRBJ2-7; possibly TRBD1 for D (5 bases). CDR1 SGHTS and CDR2 YDEGEE come from the germline V gene. The CDR3 is 17 amino acids. V lost 3 bases and J lost 2, with 21 bases in between. DNA for the CDR3: TGTGCCAGCAGCTCAGGATTGGGGCATAATTTTCCCTACGAGCAGTACTTC. This translates into CASSSGLGHNFPYEQYF.

The chain combines TRBV19 with TRBJ2-7; 7 bases match TRBD1. Trimming at V came to 5 bases and at J to 2 bases, leaving 3 bases not matched to a gene. The CDR3 has 13 amino acids. CDR1 and CDR2 (germline): LNHDA, SQIVND (reference sequence). The CDR3 is CASSPGQPYEQYF. In nucleotides, the CDR3 is TGTGCCAGTAGTCCGGGACAGCCCTACGAGCAGTACTTC. The full variable domain, its missing parts supplied by reference TRBV19 and TRBJ2-7, is DGGITQSPKYLFRKEGQNVTLSCEQNLNHDAMYWYRQDPGQGLRLIYYSQIVNDFQKGDIAEGYSVSREKKESFPLTVTSAQKNPTAFYLCASSPGQPYEQYFGPGTRLTVT.

This clone was counted a single time. This rearrangement joins TRBV2 to TRBJ2-1; tentative D call: TRBD2 (8 bases). The CDR3 runs 20 residues. Germline V gene sequence: CDR1 SNHLY, CDR2 FYNNEI. Trimming removed 4 bases at V and 5 bases at J, with 30 bases between. DNA for the CDR3: TGTGCCAGCAGTGCGACAGGGAGCGGACTAGCCTCCGCTATGCACAATGAGCAGTTCTTC. As protein: CASSATGSGLASAMHNEQFF.

This sequence joins TRBV5-4 and TRBJ2-7, with D perhaps TRBD2 (5 bases). The CDR3 is made up of 13 amino acids. V gave up 7 bases and J gave up 5 bases, with 16 bases separating them. Germline values: CDR1 SGHNT, CDR2 YYREEE (reference sequence). As DNA, the CDR3 is TGTGCCAGCGCCTTCGAGCGGTCCCACGAGCAGTACTTC. This encodes CASAFERSHEQYF.

The chain employs TRBV6-4 and TRBJ1-2; 8 nucleotides align to TRBD1. The CDR3 loop spans 14 amino acids. J gave up 4 bases and V 4 bases, and 5 bases lay outside the gene matches. Germline V lookup: CDR1 MRHNA, CDR2 SNTAGT. In DNA form, the CDR3 reads TGTGCCAGCAGTGCCGAGACAGGGGTCTATGGCTACACCTTC. Encoded protein: CASSAETGVYGYTF.

The chain recombines TRBV28 with TRBJ1-2; TRBD1 is a possible D gene (6 bases). The V end was cut by 7 bases, the J end by 3 bases, with 21 bases between. There are 16 residues in the CDR3. CDR1 is MDHEN, CDR2 SYDVKM, per germline. The CDR3 DNA reads as TGTGCCAGCAACGTCCATCGACCTAACAGGGACTATGGCTACACCTTC. Amino acid sequence: CASNVHRPNRDYGYTF.

The chain uses TRBV28 and TRBJ1-5, with D possibly matching TRBD1 (5 bases). The CDR3 is 12 residues long. V was clipped by 7 bases and J by 2 bases, with 6 bases between them. CDR1 is MDHEN, CDR2 SYDVKM, per germline. The CDR3 is CASNRRNQPQHF. DNA of the CDR3: TGTGCCAGCAACAGGCGCAATCAGCCCCAGCATTTT.

This clone occurred once. CDR3 coding DNA: TGTGCCAGCAGTCCGACCTGGGACACCCCCTACGAGCAGTACTTC. It encodes CASSPTWDTPYEQYF. V gene TRBV27 combines with J gene TRBJ2-7; TRBD1 might be the D (6 bases). Germline CDR1 and CDR2: MNHEY and SMNVEV (reference sequence). This CDR3 region has 15 residues. V shed 5 bases and J shed 2 bases, with 16 bases lying between them.

The chain has TRBV9 and TRBJ1-6, with D possibly being TRBD1 (6 bases). Germline assignment: CDR1 SGDLS and CDR2 YYNGEE. Deletions cut 2 bases from V and 7 bases from J, with 13 bases between. The CDR3 length is 15 residues. In nucleotides, the CDR3 is TGTGCCAGCAGCGTTGGACAGTCGGGGAATTCACCCCTCCACTTT. This translates into CASSVGQSGNSPLHF.

V is TRBV18 and J is TRBJ2-1; TRBD1 agrees at 8 bases. CDR1 and CDR2 from the germline V gene are KGHSH and LQKENI. CDR3 size: 16 residues. With V trimmed by 2 bases and J by 8 bases, 11 bases remained unmatched. The CDR3 loop is CASSPVSGGVFDEQFF. The CDR3 DNA is TGTGCCAGCTCACCAGTATCAGGGGGCGTTTTCGATGAGCAGTTCTTC.

J is TRBJ2-4 and V is TRBV29-1; 12 positions match TRBD2. With 6 bases clipped from V and 3 bases from J, the junction kept 9 bases outside the gene matches. This CDR3 is 16 amino acids long. CDR1 is SQVTM, CDR2 ANQGSEA, per germline. The CDR3 is CSVYRTSGNGKNIQYF. For the CDR3, the DNA is TGCAGCGTGTATCGGACTAGCGGGAACGGCAAAAACATTCAGTACTTC.

This clone was detected only once. The rearrangement links TRBV4-1 to TRBJ2-7, with D tentatively TRBD2 (6 bases). Trimming removed 4 bases from V and 0 bases from J, with 19 bases in between. CDR1 is MGHRA and CDR2 is YSYEKL in the germline V gene. The CDR3 totals 17 residues. The CDR3 DNA sequence: TGCGCCAGCAGCCCCCAACCCCTAGTAGCGGCCTCCTACGAGCAGTACTTC. It encodes CASSPQPLVAASYEQYF.

The chain joins TRBV25-1 to TRBJ2-1, with D perhaps matching TRBD1 (6 bases). Trimming shortened V by 5 bases and J by 9 bases, and 8 bases separated the two germline ends. Germline CDR1 is MGHDK and CDR2 is SYGVNS. This CDR3 spans 11 amino acids. The CDR3: CASSPGVEQFF. As DNA, the CDR3 is TGTGCCAGCAGTCCAGGGGTTGAGCAGTTCTTC.

V and J are TRBV6-5 and TRBJ2-1; 7 bases agree with TRBD1. This CDR3 is built from 16 residues. Trimming cost V 4 bases and J 2 bases; bases outside gene matches: 8. The germline gives CDR1 MNHEY, CDR2 SVGAGI. The CDR3 DNA is TGTGCCAGCAGTTCTCCCAGGACAGGTCCCTACAATGAGCAGTTCTTC. Residues: CASSSPRTGPYNEQFF.

The chain is built from TRBV7-8 and TRBJ1-5; D might be TRBD1 (6 bases). CDR3 length: 17 residues. The germline CDR1 and CDR2 sequences are SGHVS and FQNEAQ. V lost 5 bases and J 2 bases, leaving 19 bases between the germline ends. The CDR3 nucleotides are TGTGCCAGCAGCAGAGGACAAGGGGGGGGCGGCAATCAGCCCCAGCATTTT. Its translation is CASSRGQGGGGNQPQHF.

The chain joins TRBV9 to TRBJ2-3; 8 nucleotides agree with TRBD2. Germline lookup yields CDR1 SGDLS and CDR2 YYNGEE. V shed 4 bases and J 4 bases; nucleotides not matched to a gene: 5. CDR3 length: 14 residues. Here the CDR3 reads CASSITGGPDTQYF. The DNA of the CDR3 is TGTGCCAGCAGCATAACGGGGGGGCCAGATACGCAGTATTTT. The whole variable domain, remainder taken from reference TRBV9 and TRBJ2-3, is DSGVTQTPKHLITATGQRVTLRCSPRSGDLSVYWYQQSLDQGLQFLIQYYNGEERAKGNILERFSAQQFPDLHSELNLSSLELGDSALYFCASSITGGPDTQYFGPGTRLTVL.

The chain is built from TRBV11-2 and TRBJ2-7; TRBD2 aligns across 9 bases. The CDR3 is 18 residues long. The germline V gene has CDR1 SGHAT and CDR2 FQNNGV. Germline trimming cut 0 bases from V and 5 bases from J; bases unmatched to any gene: 14. CDR3 loop: CASSLEPPASGTSDEQYF. DNA for the CDR3: TGTGCCAGCAGCTTAGAGCCCCCGGCTAGCGGGACGTCTGACGAGCAGTACTTC.

In the case of this clone: The same CDR3 also results from other DNA sequences found in this sample. The J gene is TRBJ2-2, the V gene TRBV29-1; 9 bases agree with TRBD2. The length of the CDR3 is 17 residues. Trimming removed 4 bases from V and 6 bases from J; junction bases left unmatched: 15. Germline V gene data show CDR1 as SQVTM and CDR2 as ANQGSEA. The CDR3 sequence: CSVAGGVSGSVAGELFF. The CDR3 DNA reads TGCAGCGTTGCTGGCGGCGTTAGCGGGAGTGTAGCCGGGGAGCTGTTTTTT.

V gene TRBV27 combines with J gene TRBJ1-4; D unresolved. The V end was cut by 6 bases, the J end by 4 bases, with 12 bases between. The CDR3 has 14 residues. CDR1 and CDR2 (germline): MNHEY, SMNVEV (reference sequence). CDR3 sequence: CASRETAFNEKLFF. CDR3 coding DNA: TGTGCCAGCAGGGAAACAGCCTTTAATGAAAAACTGTTTTTT.

The chain carries TRBV13 and TRBJ2-5; 10 positions match TRBD2. The J segment lost 2 bases and the V segment lost 4 bases, leaving 13 bases of the junction unmatched. CDR3 length equals 18 residues. CDR1 and CDR2 (germline): PRHDT, FYEKMQ (reference sequence). In nucleotides, the CDR3 is TGTGCCAGCAGCTCAGCATGGTCGCGAGCGGGGGGGCAAGAGACCCAGTACTTC. Its translation: CASSSAWSRAGGQETQYF.